The clone carrying this TCR beta chain was picked up one time. Its antigen is undetermined. The assay was immunoSEQ multiplex PCR, and TCRdb's table has in-frame clones only and misses some. The sample yields some 1,100,000 clones, approximately 78% seen once. The data stem from a study of shared clonotypes between healthy human individuals. Overall study findings and caveats: Sharing across four donors was seen in roughly 5% of naive CD4 clonotypes.

This CDR3 comprises 15 residues. Germline values: CDR1 MNHEY, CDR2 SVGAGI. V was shortened by 6 bases and J by 6 bases, with 17 bases between the two germline ends. The sample consisted of memory CD4+ T cells from PBMCs. Subset: CD45RA-negative fraction. The rearrangement joins TRBV6-5 to TRBJ2-2; D call uncertain. This clonotype was obtained from a man between 18 and 29 years old in good health. Some clones in this sample may be carry-over from other donors' samples. The CDR3: CASSFTGPLAGELFF. DNA for the CDR3: TGTGCCAGCAGCTTTACCGGACCCCTGGCCGGGGAGCTGTTTTTT.